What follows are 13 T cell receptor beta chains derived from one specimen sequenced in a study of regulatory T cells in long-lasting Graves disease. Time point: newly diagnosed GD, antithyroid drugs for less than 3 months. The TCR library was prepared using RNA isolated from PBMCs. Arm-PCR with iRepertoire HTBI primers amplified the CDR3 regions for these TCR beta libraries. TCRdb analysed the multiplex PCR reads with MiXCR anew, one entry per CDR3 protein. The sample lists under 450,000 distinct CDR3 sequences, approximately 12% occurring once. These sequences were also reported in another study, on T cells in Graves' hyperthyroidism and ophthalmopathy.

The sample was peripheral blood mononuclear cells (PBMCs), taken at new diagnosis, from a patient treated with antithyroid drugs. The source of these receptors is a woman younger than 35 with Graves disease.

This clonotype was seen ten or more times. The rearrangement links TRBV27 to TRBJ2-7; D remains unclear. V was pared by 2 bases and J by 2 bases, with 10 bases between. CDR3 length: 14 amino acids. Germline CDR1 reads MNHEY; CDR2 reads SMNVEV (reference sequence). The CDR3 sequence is CASSLHSVAYEQYF. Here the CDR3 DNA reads TGTGCCAGCAGTTTACACAGTGTAGCCTACGAGCAGTACTTC.

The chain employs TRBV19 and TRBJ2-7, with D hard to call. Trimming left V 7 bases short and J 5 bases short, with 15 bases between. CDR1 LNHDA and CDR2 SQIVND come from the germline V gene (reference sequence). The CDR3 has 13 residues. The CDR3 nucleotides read TGTGCCAGTACCTCCAGGAAAGAGGACGAGCAGTACTTC. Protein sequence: CASTSRKEDEQYF.

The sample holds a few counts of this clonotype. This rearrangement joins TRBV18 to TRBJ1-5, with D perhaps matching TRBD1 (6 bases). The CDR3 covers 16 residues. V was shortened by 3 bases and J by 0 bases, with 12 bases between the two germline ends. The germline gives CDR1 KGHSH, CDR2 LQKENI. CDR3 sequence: CASSPGGQYSNQPQHF. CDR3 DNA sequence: TGTGCCAGCTCACCGGGGGGCCAGTATAGCAATCAGCCCCAGCATTTT.

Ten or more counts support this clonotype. The CDR3 sequence is CASSKGGAEAAFF. CDR3 coding DNA: TGTGCCAGCTCTAAGGGAGGGGCAGAGGCAGCTTTCTTT. This chain connects TRBV7-3 to TRBJ1-1, with D possibly matching TRBD1 (5 bases). V lost 8 bases and J 10 bases, leaving 20 bases between the germline ends. The CDR3 consists of 13 residues. CDR1 is SGHTA and CDR2 is FQGTGA in the germline V gene.

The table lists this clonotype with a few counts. Written as DNA, the CDR3 is TGCGCCAGCAGCCAAAATCCCCCGACAGGGGATAATGAAAAACTGTTTTTT. It is translated as CASSQNPPTGDNEKLFF. This rearrangement joins TRBV4-1 to TRBJ1-4, with TRBD1 matching 8 bases. Looked up from germline, CDR1 is MGHRA and CDR2 is YSYEKL. CDR3 length: 17 amino acids. Trimming at V came to 2 bases and at J to 4 bases, leaving 9 bases not matched to a gene.

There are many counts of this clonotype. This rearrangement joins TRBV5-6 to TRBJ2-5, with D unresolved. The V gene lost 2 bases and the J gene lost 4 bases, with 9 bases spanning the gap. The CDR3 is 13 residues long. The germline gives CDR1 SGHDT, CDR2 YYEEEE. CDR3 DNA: TGTGCCAGCAGCTTCCTGCTGACAGAGACCCAGTACTTC. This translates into CASSFLLTETQYF.

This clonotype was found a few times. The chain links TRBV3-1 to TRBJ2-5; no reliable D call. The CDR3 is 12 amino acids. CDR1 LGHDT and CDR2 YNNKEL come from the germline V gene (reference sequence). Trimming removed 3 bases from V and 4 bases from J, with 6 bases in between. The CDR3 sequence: CASSQLGETQYF. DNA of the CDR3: TGTGCCAGCAGCCAGTTGGGAGAGACCCAGTACTTC.

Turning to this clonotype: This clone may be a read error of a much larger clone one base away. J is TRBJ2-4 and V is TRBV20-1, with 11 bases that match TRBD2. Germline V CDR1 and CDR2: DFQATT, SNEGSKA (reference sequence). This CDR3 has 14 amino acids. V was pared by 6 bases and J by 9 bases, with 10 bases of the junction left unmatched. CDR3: CSALPVTSGAIQYF. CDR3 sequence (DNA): TGCAGTGCCCTCCCCGTGACTAGCGGGGCCATTCAGTACTTC.

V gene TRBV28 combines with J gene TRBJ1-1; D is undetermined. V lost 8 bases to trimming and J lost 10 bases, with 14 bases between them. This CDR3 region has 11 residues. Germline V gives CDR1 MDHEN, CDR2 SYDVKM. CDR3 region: CASEDSNRAFF. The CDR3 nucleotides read TGTGCCAGCGAAGATTCGAATAGAGCTTTCTTT.

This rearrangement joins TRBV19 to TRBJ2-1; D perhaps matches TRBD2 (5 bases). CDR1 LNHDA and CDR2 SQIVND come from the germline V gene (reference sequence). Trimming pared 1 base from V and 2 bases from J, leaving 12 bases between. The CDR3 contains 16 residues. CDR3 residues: CASSIGLAGTYNEQFF. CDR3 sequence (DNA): TGTGCCAGTAGTATAGGGCTAGCCGGTACCTACAATGAGCAGTTCTTC.

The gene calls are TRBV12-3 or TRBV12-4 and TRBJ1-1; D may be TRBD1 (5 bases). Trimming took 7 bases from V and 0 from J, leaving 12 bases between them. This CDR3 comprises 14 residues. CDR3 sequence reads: CASKNLGVNTEAFF. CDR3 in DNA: TGTGCCAGCAAAAATCTGGGGGTGAACACTGAAGCTTTCTTT.

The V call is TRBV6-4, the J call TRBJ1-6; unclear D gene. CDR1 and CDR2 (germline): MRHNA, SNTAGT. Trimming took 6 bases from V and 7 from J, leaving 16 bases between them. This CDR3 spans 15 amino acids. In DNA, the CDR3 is TGTGCCAGCAGCGCCGCCGGGGTGGGGAATTCACCCCTCCACTTT. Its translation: CASSAAGVGNSPLHF.

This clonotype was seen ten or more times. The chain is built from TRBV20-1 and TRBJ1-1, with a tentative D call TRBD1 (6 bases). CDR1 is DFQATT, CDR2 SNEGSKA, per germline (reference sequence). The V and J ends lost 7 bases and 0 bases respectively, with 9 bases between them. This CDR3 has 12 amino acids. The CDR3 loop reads CSVRTVNTEAFF. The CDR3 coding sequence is TGCAGTGTCAGGACAGTGAACACTGAAGCTTTCTTT.